The 31 T cell receptor beta chains below all came from one sample that was sequenced in a study of blood T cell repertoires in COVID-19. Produced via immunoSEQ multiplex PCR; TCRdb's table is partial and in-frame only. The sample contains more than 50,000 clones, nearly 90% of which appear only once. Sequences were obtained from peripheral blood. The source is a man aged 60-69 years with active COVID-19.

This chain joins TRBV7-2 and TRBJ2-2, with D uncertain. The germline V and J ends were trimmed by 3 bases and 5 bases, with 10 bases remaining between them. Germline V lookup: CDR1 SGHTA, CDR2 FQGNSA. The length of the CDR3 is 14 residues. The CDR3 region has the DNA TGTGCCAGCAGCTTGGATCCGGGTACCGGGGAGCTGTTTTTT. Protein sequence: CASSLDPGTGELFF.

V gene TRBV7-2 combines with J gene TRBJ2-2; 7 positions agree with TRBD1. Germline loops: CDR1 SGHTA, CDR2 FQGNSA. V lost 1 base, J lost 7 bases, and 6 bases stayed unmatched. The CDR3 runs 15 residues. The CDR3: CASSLGGGPRGELFF. The CDR3 bases are TGTGCCAGCAGCTTAGGAGGGGGCCCGCGCGGGGAGCTGTTTTTT. The full variable domain, in which reference TRBV7-2 and TRBJ2-2 provide the parts outside the CDR3, is GAGVSQSPSNKVTEKGKDVELRCDPISGHTALYWYRQSLGQGLEFLIYFQGNSAPDKSGLPSDRFSAERTGGSVSTLTIQRTQQEDSAVYLCASSLGGGPRGELFFGEGSRLTVL.

The gene calls are TRBV5-1 and TRBJ1-1; D remains ambiguous. CDR1 and CDR2 (germline): SGHRS, YFSETQ. V lost 1 base and J 1 base, leaving 8 bases between the germline ends. This CDR3 region has 14 residues. CDR3 DNA sequence: TGCGCCAGCAGCTTGCGGCAGGCGAACACTGAAGCTTTCTTT. As protein: CASSLRQANTEAFF. Drawing the rest from reference TRBV5-1 and TRBJ1-1, the complete variable domain is KAGVTQTPRYLIKTRGQQVTLSCSPISGHRSVSWYQQTPGQGLQFLFEYFSETQRNKGNFPGRFSGRQFSNSRSEMNVSTLELGDSALYLCASSLRQANTEAFFGQGTRLTVV.

V usage is TRBV20-1 and J usage is TRBJ1-5, with no clear D. Germline loops: CDR1 DFQATT, CDR2 SNEGSKA (reference sequence). The V gene lost 3 bases and the J gene lost 3 bases, with 9 bases spanning the gap. The CDR3 runs to 13 residues. Here the CDR3 reads CSASYDTNQPQHF. The CDR3 region has the DNA TGCAGTGCTAGTTACGACACCAATCAGCCCCAGCATTTT.

J is TRBJ2-7 and V is TRBV6-6; 10 nucleotides match TRBD1. Germline V gene lookup returns CDR1 MNHNY and CDR2 SVGAGI (reference sequence). Trimming cost V 6 bases and J 3 bases; bases outside gene matches: 8. This CDR3 spans 15 amino acids. The chain's CDR3 is CASRKEGQGSYEQYF. CDR3 nucleotides: TGTGCCAGCAGAAAAGAGGGACAGGGGAGCTACGAGCAGTACTTC.

The chain carries TRBV5-1 and TRBJ2-1; 10 bases agree with TRBD2. Germline-derived CDR1 and CDR2 are SGHRS and YFSETQ. The CDR3 contains 14 residues. J gave up 8 bases and V 4 bases, and 6 bases lay outside the gene matches. Written as DNA, the CDR3 is TGCGCCAGCAGCCTACAGCGGGGGGGCCATGAGCAGTTCTTC. Translated: CASSLQRGGHEQFF. The full variable domain, rest sourced from reference TRBV5-1 and TRBJ2-1, is KAGVTQTPRYLIKTRGQQVTLSCSPISGHRSVSWYQQTPGQGLQFLFEYFSETQRNKGNFPGRFSGRQFSNSRSEMNVSTLELGDSALYLCASSLQRGGHEQFFGPGTRLTVL.

V gene TRBV29-1 combines with J gene TRBJ2-2, with 7 bases fitting TRBD1. This CDR3 contains 14 residues. V was clipped by 7 bases and J by 3 bases; unmatched bases: 8. The V gene's germline CDR1 is SQVTM and CDR2 ANQGSEA. The CDR3 protein is CSAGTDIYTGELFF. DNA of the CDR3: TGCAGCGCCGGGACAGATATCTACACCGGGGAGCTGTTTTTT.

The V and J genes are TRBV19 and TRBJ1-5, with D tentatively TRBD1 (5 bases). Trimming cost V 1 base and J 1 base, with 8 bases left between them. Germline CDR1 is LNHDA and CDR2 is SQIVND (reference sequence). The CDR3 is 15 amino acids. CDR3 in DNA: TGTGCCAGTAGTATAGTCGGGGGAAGCAATCAGCCCCAGCATTTT. Translation gives CASSIVGGSNQPQHF. The entire variable domain, with the rest obtained from reference TRBV19 and TRBJ1-5, is as follows: DGGITQSPKYLFRKEGQNVTLSCEQNLNHDAMYWYRQDPGQGLRLIYYSQIVNDFQKGDIAEGYSVSREKKESFPLTVTSAQKNPTAFYLCASSIVGGSNQPQHFGDGTRLSIL.

This rearrangement joins TRBV16 to TRBJ1-4, with TRBD1 identical over 10 bases. V lost 4 bases, J lost 6 bases, and 11 bases stayed unmatched. CDR3 length equals 17 residues. CDR1 is KGHSY, CDR2 FQNENV, per germline. CDR3 in amino acids: CASSPTVLGTGDEKLFF. In DNA, the CDR3 is TGTGCCAGCAGCCCTACCGTTTTGGGGACAGGGGATGAAAAACTGTTTTTT.

V and J are TRBV6-5 and TRBJ1-2, with D perhaps TRBD1 (5 bases). Germline V gives CDR1 MNHEY, CDR2 SVGAGI. V was pared by 4 bases and J by 7 bases, with 13 bases between. This CDR3 is built from 13 residues. The CDR3 sequence: CASSLTGRSGYTF. The DNA of the CDR3 is TGTGCCAGCAGTTTAACAGGCCGTTCTGGCTACACCTTC.

The V and J genes are TRBV2 and TRBJ2-5; D is unresolved. Deletions cut 0 bases from V and 0 bases from J, with 8 bases between. CDR3 size: 15 residues. From germline, CDR1 is SNHLY and CDR2 FYNNEI. The CDR3 DNA is TGTGCCAGCAGTGAAGCTAACACAGACCAAGAGACCCAGTACTTC. Amino acids: CASSEANTDQETQYF.

The chain couples TRBV3-1 (or the pseudogene TRBV3-2) to TRBJ1-2; 11 nucleotides match TRBD1. The germline V gene has CDR1 LGHDT and CDR2 YNNKEL (reference sequence). There are 17 residues in the CDR3. Germline trimming cut 3 bases from V and 4 bases from J; bases unmatched to any gene: 10. The CDR3 loop reads CASSQAGTGGFRYGYTF. The CDR3 DNA reads as TGTGCCAGCAGCCAGGCCGGGACAGGGGGTTTTCGCTATGGCTACACCTTC.

This rearrangement joins TRBV10-3 to TRBJ2-1; 10 bases map to TRBD2. V dropped 4 bases and J dropped 5; count of bases not matched to a gene: 11. The germline CDR1 and CDR2 sequences are ENHRY and SYGVKD. The CDR3 has 17 amino acids. The CDR3 loop reads CAISGRALAGSDNEQFF. In nucleotides, the CDR3 is TGTGCCATCAGTGGCAGGGCACTAGCGGGGTCTGACAATGAGCAGTTCTTC.

This chain connects TRBV28 to TRBJ2-5, with 8 bases aligning to TRBD1. This CDR3 has 15 residues. V shed 5 bases and J 3 bases; nucleotides not matched to a gene: 8. Per the germline V gene, CDR1 is MDHEN and CDR2 is SYDVKM. The CDR3 loop is CASSPSGQGEETQYF. The CDR3, as DNA: TGTGCCAGCAGTCCCTCTGGACAGGGAGAAGAGACCCAGTACTTC.

The chain recombines TRBV2 with TRBJ1-1; D uncertain. There are 15 residues in the CDR3. Trimming left V 7 bases short and J 1 base short, with 16 bases between. Germline V gives CDR1 SNHLY, CDR2 FYNNEI. The DNA of the CDR3 is TGTGCCAGCACCAATCTGCGGGGTGGGAACACTGAAGCTTTCTTT. This sequence encodes CASTNLRGGNTEAFF.

The chain combines TRBV5-1 with TRBJ2-1, with a possible D match to TRBD2 (5 bases). Between the trimmed V and J ends, which lost 0 bases and 5 bases, there was a span of 9 bases. This CDR3 region has 14 residues. CDR1 SGHRS and CDR2 YFSETQ come from the germline V gene. The chain's CDR3 is CASSLGQRDNEQFF. As DNA, the CDR3 is TGCGCCAGCAGCTTGGGTCAGAGGGACAATGAGCAGTTCTTC.

V is TRBV19 and J is TRBJ2-5, with TRBD2 as a possible D gene (5 bases). Trimming removed 3 bases from V and 4 bases from J, with 12 bases in between. The CDR3 covers 14 residues. CDR1 LNHDA and CDR2 SQIVND come from the germline V gene (reference sequence). CDR3: CASSIGKLGETQYF. The CDR3 DNA is TGTGCCAGTAGTATTGGGAAACTAGGAGAGACCCAGTACTTC.

This clone has a single count. The chain carries TRBV29-1 and TRBJ2-3; 11 nucleotides align to TRBD2. The CDR3 is 15 amino acids. V lost 4 bases and J lost 3; bases outside the gene matches: 6. Germline V gene data show CDR1 as SQVTM and CDR2 as ANQGSEA. This CDR3 is CSVGIAGGFTDTQYF. The CDR3 DNA reads TGCAGCGTTGGGATAGCGGGAGGGTTTACAGATACGCAGTATTTT.

The rearrangement uses TRBV19 and TRBJ2-1; 9 bases align to TRBD2. V gave up 0 bases and J gave up 4 bases; unmatched junction bases: 7. The CDR3 runs 17 residues. Germline CDR1 reads LNHDA; CDR2 reads SQIVND (reference sequence). CDR3 sequence reads: CASSIDLPSGVYNEQFF. The CDR3 coding sequence is TGTGCCAGTAGTATAGATCTCCCTAGCGGGGTGTACAATGAGCAGTTCTTC. Variable domain in full (rest from reference TRBV19 and TRBJ2-1): DGGITQSPKYLFRKEGQNVTLSCEQNLNHDAMYWYRQDPGQGLRLIYYSQIVNDFQKGDIAEGYSVSREKKESFPLTVTSAQKNPTAFYLCASSIDLPSGVYNEQFFGPGTRLTVL.

The chain has TRBV7-3 and TRBJ2-5; no clear D. The V and J ends lost 2 bases and 5 bases respectively, with 6 bases between them. Germline V lookup: CDR1 SGHTA, CDR2 FQGTGA. The CDR3 length is 12 residues. In DNA, the CDR3 is TGTGCCAGCAGCTTATCCGGGGAGACCCAGTACTTC. This gives the protein CASSLSGETQYF.

Details on this clone: One base away lies a much larger clone, so this may be a sequencing read error. Different DNA sequences within this sample yield the same CDR3. The genes are TRBV28 and TRBJ2-2; 8 bases line up with TRBD2. This CDR3 has 17 residues. The germline CDR1 and CDR2 sequences are MDHEN and SYDVKM. V lost 4 bases and J lost 5; bases outside the gene matches: 12. DNA of the CDR3: TGTGCCAGCAGTTCCTTGGTCGACCGGGGGGGGACCGGGGAGCTGTTTTTT. This codes for CASSSLVDRGGTGELFF. Variable domain in full (rest from reference TRBV28 and TRBJ2-2): DVKVTQSSRYLVKRTGEKVFLECVQDMDHENMFWYRQDPGLGLRLIYFSYDVKMKEKGDIPEGYSVSREKKERFSLILESASTNQTSMYLCASSSLVDRGGTGELFFGEGSRLTVL.

The chain has TRBV3-1 (or the pseudogene TRBV3-2) and TRBJ1-3; TRBD1 matches at 7 bases. Germline V gene lookup returns CDR1 LGHDT and CDR2 YNNKEL (reference sequence). This CDR3 spans 15 amino acids. With 4 bases clipped from V and 4 bases from J, the junction kept 7 bases outside the gene matches. CDR3 bases: TGTGCCAGCAGCCCCCGACAGGGAGACGGAAACACCATATATTTT. Its protein product is CASSPRQGDGNTIYF.

DNA of the CDR3: TGCGCCAGCAGCGGAACAGGGGTGGTAGGAACTGAAGCTTTCTTT. It encodes CASSGTGVVGTEAFF. The V call is TRBV5-1, the J call TRBJ1-1, with 7 bases lining up with TRBD1. This CDR3 region has 15 residues. Germline CDR1 SGHRS, CDR2 YFSETQ. V lost 4 bases, J lost 5 bases, and 11 bases stayed unmatched.

The J gene is TRBJ1-6, the V gene TRBV27; D is undetermined. The germline V gene encodes CDR1 MNHEY and CDR2 SMNVEV (reference sequence). The CDR3 has 16 residues. V lost 3 bases, J lost 8 bases, and 17 bases lay in between. The CDR3 sequence is CASSFFPRLSDSPLHF. In DNA, the CDR3 is TGTGCCAGCAGTTTTTTCCCCAGGCTTTCGGATTCACCCCTCCACTTT.

The chain employs TRBV6-5 and TRBJ2-1; 11 nucleotides line up with TRBD2. Unmatched junction bases numbered 6, after V lost 5 bases and J lost 6 bases. The germline gives CDR1 MNHEY, CDR2 SVGAGI. The CDR3 contains 15 residues. The CDR3, as DNA: TGTGCCAGCAGTACTAGCGGGAGTATACTCAATGAGCAGTTCTTC. It codes for CASSTSGSILNEQFF.

This chain uses TRBV21-1 with TRBJ2-2; the table's D call of TRBD1 was not tested on the DNA. TRBV21-1 is marked as a pseudogene. The CDR3 covers 17 residues. DNA of the CDR3: TGTGCCAGCAGCAAAGGGACAGGGAACCAAAACACCGGGGAGCTGTTTTTT. Amino acid sequence: CASSKGTGNQNTGELFF.

This chain uses TRBV6-1 with TRBJ2-5, with D perhaps TRBD1 (6 bases). Germline V gene data show CDR1 as MNHNS and CDR2 as SASEGT. CDR3 length: 15 residues. V shed 3 bases and J shed 5 bases, with 16 bases lying between them. For the CDR3, the DNA is TGTGCCAGCAGTGACGGGTGGGGGCCTGGTGAGACCCAGTACTTC. It is translated as CASSDGWGPGETQYF.

The J gene is TRBJ2-1, the V gene TRBV19, with 12 nucleotides matching TRBD2. The CDR3 has 16 residues. The J segment lost 0 bases and the V segment lost 6 bases, leaving 3 bases of the junction unmatched. CDR1 is LNHDA and CDR2 is SQIVND in the germline V gene (reference sequence). The CDR3 nucleotides are TGTGCCAGTAGACTGACTAGCGGGAGCTCCTACAATGAGCAGTTCTTC. Translated, it gives CASRLTSGSSYNEQFF. The whole variable domain, remainder taken from reference TRBV19 and TRBJ2-1, is DGGITQSPKYLFRKEGQNVTLSCEQNLNHDAMYWYRQDPGQGLRLIYYSQIVNDFQKGDIAEGYSVSREKKESFPLTVTSAQKNPTAFYLCASRLTSGSSYNEQFFGPGTRLTVL.

CDR3 bases: TGTGCCTGTTGCCAGGACAGGGACGGAAACACCATATATTTT. Translated: CACCQDRDGNTIYF. The V and J genes are TRBV30 and TRBJ1-3; 8 bases match TRBD1. Germline V gives CDR1 GTSNPN, CDR2 SVGIG (reference sequence). This CDR3 is 14 amino acids long. With V trimmed by 6 bases and J by 4 bases, 8 bases remained unmatched.

The V gene is TRBV24-1, the J gene TRBJ2-1; perhaps TRBD1 as D (6 bases). Trimming shortened V by 3 bases and J by 3 bases, and 11 bases separated the two germline ends. Germline CDR1 KGHDR, CDR2 SFDVKD. This CDR3 is 15 amino acids long. The chain's CDR3 is CATSDVTGYYNEQFF. The CDR3 nucleotides read TGTGCCACCAGTGATGTCACAGGGTACTACAATGAGCAGTTCTTC.

The chain uses TRBV15 and TRBJ2-3; 11 bases are a match to TRBD2. The CDR3 consists of 16 residues. The germline V gene has CDR1 LNHNV and CDR2 YYDKDF (reference sequence). The J segment lost 1 base and the V segment lost 4 bases, leaving 4 bases of the junction unmatched. CDR3 sequence: CATSITTSGGTDTQYF. In DNA form, the CDR3 reads TGTGCCACCAGCATAACGACTAGCGGGGGCACAGATACGCAGTATTTT.